This passage covers 24 T cell receptor beta chains from one sample sequenced in a study of CD4 T cells in relation to SARS-CoV-2 and coronaviruses. The unexposed donors gave CD4+ T cells in about 2011-2018, prior to COVID-19. Isolation of CD4+ T cells took place after approximately 10 days in culture. Using immunoSEQ multiplex PCR, the repertoire was profiled, and TCRdb retains in-frame clones only, with some absent. The table lists just under 30,000 clones, approximately 80% of them singletons. These receptors lack a known antigen. Sequenced input: CD4+ T cells from PBMCs, cultured in vitro. These receptors came from a human donor in good health.

The chain uses TRBV15 and TRBJ1-5, with 9 bases that match TRBD1. The germline CDR1 and CDR2 sequences are LNHNV and YYDKDF (reference sequence). With 5 bases clipped from V and 3 bases from J, the junction kept 8 bases outside the gene matches. The CDR3 runs to 16 residues. CDR3 nucleotides: TGTGCCACCAGCGCCCCCGGGACAGGGAACAATCAGCCCCAGCATTTT. It codes for CATSAPGTGNNQPQHF. The complete variable domain, with remaining parts taken from reference TRBV15 and TRBJ1-5, reads DAMVIQNPRYQVTQFGKPVTLSCSQTLNHNVMYWYQQKSSQAPKLLFHYYDKDFNNEADTPDNFQSRRPNTSFCFLDIRSPGLGDTAMYLCATSAPGTGNNQPQHFGDGTRLSIL.

J is TRBJ1-5 and V is TRBV12-3 or TRBV12-4; D perhaps matches TRBD1 (6 bases). V lost 6 bases to trimming and J lost 3 bases, with 9 bases between them. This CDR3 region has 13 residues. CDR3 nucleotide sequence: TGTGCCAGCAGAGACAGGTTCAATCAGCCCCAGCATTTT. Translating it yields CASRDRFNQPQHF.

Notes on this clone: The same CDR3 can be traced to other DNA sequences in this sample. The chain combines TRBV27 with TRBJ1-2; 10 nucleotides match TRBD1. In germline, CDR1 is MNHEY, CDR2 SMNVEV (reference sequence). V lost 5 bases and J lost 8; bases outside the gene matches: 8. The CDR3 runs 14 residues. As DNA, the CDR3 is TGTGCCAGCAGTACAAGACAGGGGGCGGGGGGCTACACCTTC. Protein product: CASSTRQGAGGYTF.

The gene calls are TRBV10-3 and TRBJ2-2; D gene uncertain. CDR1 and CDR2 from the germline V gene are ENHRY and SYGVKD. There are 13 residues in the CDR3. V shed 7 bases and J shed 6 bases, with 12 bases lying between them. CDR3 protein: CAIKLGIAGELFF. The CDR3, as DNA: TGTGCCATCAAACTGGGAATAGCCGGGGAGCTGTTTTTT.

This chain links TRBV30 with TRBJ1-2; D not resolved. The CDR3 consists of 12 residues. The ends were cut back, 4 bases at V and 6 bases at J, with 12 bases in the middle. CDR1 and CDR2 (germline): GTSNPN, SVGIG (reference sequence). CDR3 nucleotides: TGTGCCTGGATTGGAAATCGACATGGCTACACCTTC. Translation gives CAWIGNRHGYTF.

J is TRBJ2-4 and V is TRBV7-2; D is perhaps TRBD1 (6 bases). Germline CDR1 SGHTA, CDR2 FQGNSA. V was cut by 0 bases and J by 11 bases, with 8 bases left in between. The CDR3 is made up of 12 amino acids. CDR3 in DNA: TGTGCCAGCAGCTTAGCCAGGGGTTTTCAGTACTTC. It specifies CASSLARGFQYF.

The V and J genes are TRBV5-8 and TRBJ1-3, with a possible D match to TRBD1 (5 bases). Germline V CDR1 and CDR2: SGHTS, YDEGEE. The CDR3 contains 16 residues. V was trimmed by 4 bases and J by 0 bases, leaving 14 bases between them. In DNA form, the CDR3 reads TGTGCCAGCAGCCTCGGGGGGTCACTCTCTGGAAACACCATATATTTT. Translating it yields CASSLGGSLSGNTIYF.

The rearrangement links TRBV5-1 to TRBJ1-4; D possibly corresponds to TRBD1 (5 bases). The CDR3 has 15 amino acids. Germline lookup yields CDR1 SGHRS and CDR2 YFSETQ. The V and J ends lost 7 bases and 0 bases respectively, with 13 bases between them. CDR3 sequence reads: CASSLTDATNEKLFF. The DNA of the CDR3 is TGCGCCAGCTCCCTGACAGATGCAACTAATGAAAAACTGTTTTTT.

This chain uses TRBV5-1 with TRBJ2-7; D ambiguous. Germline CDR1 reads SGHRS; CDR2 reads YFSETQ. CDR3 length: 14 amino acids. V was trimmed by 0 bases and J by 5 bases, leaving 12 bases between them. CDR3 in DNA: TGCGCCAGCAGCTTGGCCGACGCTTGGGACGAGCAGTACTTC. Residues: CASSLADAWDEQYF.

The V call is TRBV7-3, the J call TRBJ1-1, with 7 positions matching TRBD1. This CDR3 is 17 amino acids long. From germline, CDR1 is SGHTA and CDR2 FQGTGA. Losses at the gene ends were 2 bases for V and 1 base for J; bases not matched to a gene: 10. The CDR3: CASSLEGAGRPNTEAFF. DNA for the CDR3: TGTGCCAGCAGCTTAGAGGGGGCGGGACGGCCGAACACTGAAGCTTTCTTT.

The rearrangement joins TRBV5-6 to TRBJ1-4; D might be TRBD1 (6 bases). The CDR3 spans 14 residues. The ends were cut back, 2 bases at V and 4 bases at J, with 9 bases in the middle. CDR1 and CDR2 (germline): SGHDT, YYEEEE. CDR3 bases: TGTGCCAGCAGCTTATACAGGGTTAATGAAAAACTGTTTTTT. As protein: CASSLYRVNEKLFF. Together with reference TRBV5-6 and TRBJ1-4, the CDR3 gives the full variable domain: DAGVTQSPTHLIKTRGQQVTLRCSPKSGHDTVSWYQQALGQGPQFIFQYYEEEERQRGNFPDRFSGHQFPNYSSELNVNALLLGDSALYLCASSLYRVNEKLFFGSGTQLSVL.

The chain uses TRBV9 and TRBJ2-5; 10 bases agree with TRBD1. There are 14 residues in the CDR3. Germline V gene data show CDR1 as SGDLS and CDR2 as YYNGEE. J gave up 5 bases and V 4 bases, and 5 bases lay outside the gene matches. The CDR3 spells CASSRPGQGETQYF. CDR3 coding DNA: TGTGCCAGCAGCCGGCCGGGACAGGGGGAGACCCAGTACTTC.

The CDR3 spells CASSPGVANSGNTIYF. The CDR3 coding sequence is TGCGCCAGCAGCCCTGGTGTCGCTAACTCTGGAAACACCATATATTTT. The V call is TRBV5-1, the J call TRBJ1-3; D not resolved. Germline V gene lookup returns CDR1 SGHRS and CDR2 YFSETQ. This CDR3 contains 16 residues. V lost 4 bases and J lost 0, with 14 bases in between.

The chain has TRBV7-2 and TRBJ2-5; D perhaps matches TRBD1 (6 bases). The CDR3 contains 14 residues. V dropped 5 bases and J dropped 2 bases, with 12 bases sitting between them. Germline V lookup: CDR1 SGHTA, CDR2 FQGNSA. The CDR3 region is CASSPDRSQETQYF. DNA for the CDR3: TGTGCCAGCAGCCCCGACAGGAGTCAAGAGACCCAGTACTTC. The whole variable domain, remainder taken from reference TRBV7-2 and TRBJ2-5, is GAGVSQSPSNKVTEKGKDVELRCDPISGHTALYWYRQSLGQGLEFLIYFQGNSAPDKSGLPSDRFSAERTGGSVSTLTIQRTQQEDSAVYLCASSPDRSQETQYFGPGTRLLVL.

This rearrangement joins TRBV6-6 to TRBJ1-6, with D unresolved. CDR3 length: 17 residues. CDR1 MNHNY and CDR2 SVGAGI come from the germline V gene (reference sequence). V was clipped by 5 bases and J by 2 bases, with 16 bases between them. The CDR3 bases are TGTGCCAGCAGTCGAACACGGTCCCCCACCTATAATTCACCCCTCCACTTT. It specifies CASSRTRSPTYNSPLHF.

The V gene is TRBV19, the J gene TRBJ1-5; 8 nucleotides align to TRBD1. The CDR3 covers 13 residues. Germline V gives CDR1 LNHDA, CDR2 SQIVND (reference sequence). With 6 bases clipped from V and 6 bases from J, the junction kept 4 bases outside the gene matches. CDR3 sequence reads: CASSGQGGQPQHF. CDR3 nucleotide sequence: TGTGCCAGTAGCGGACAGGGAGGTCAGCCCCAGCATTTT.

This clone was counted once. The J gene is TRBJ1-5, the V gene TRBV7-2; possibly TRBD1 for D (6 bases). The CDR3 covers 16 residues. V lost 5 bases, J lost 0 bases, and 14 bases lay in between. Germline CDR1 and CDR2: SGHTA and FQGNSA. The CDR3 nucleotides read TGTGCCAGCAGCAAAGTGGGGGGCGCTAGCAATCAGCCCCAGCATTTT. Amino acids: CASSKVGGASNQPQHF.

Only one count was recorded for this clone. The chain is built from TRBV7-2 and TRBJ2-1; tentatively, D is TRBD1 or TRBD2 (6 bases each). V lost 2 bases, J lost 12 bases, and 17 bases lay in between. Germline assignment: CDR1 SGHTA and CDR2 FQGNSA. The CDR3 loop spans 14 amino acids. The CDR3 loop reads CASSLMGGTGGQFF. The CDR3 region has the DNA TGTGCCAGCAGCTTAATGGGGGGCACCGGGGGGCAGTTCTTC. Looking up the rest from reference TRBV7-2 and TRBJ2-1 gives the full variable domain: GAGVSQSPSNKVTEKGKDVELRCDPISGHTALYWYRQSLGQGLEFLIYFQGNSAPDKSGLPSDRFSAERTGGSVSTLTIQRTQQEDSAVYLCASSLMGGTGGQFFGPGTRLTVL.

The chain links TRBV4-3 to TRBJ2-4; TRBD2 might be the D (6 bases). Germline CDR1 reads LGHNA; CDR2 reads YSLEER. The CDR3 runs to 14 residues. Trimming cost V 0 bases and J 5 bases, with 8 bases left between them. The CDR3 DNA is TGCGCCAGCAGCCAAGACGGGGGACAAAACATTCAGTACTTC. This codes for CASSQDGGQNIQYF.

The chain recombines TRBV5-5 with TRBJ1-5; D is undetermined. Germline V gives CDR1 SGHKS, CDR2 YYEKEE (reference sequence). This CDR3 has 15 residues. The V end lost 1 base, the J end lost 3 bases, and 11 bases lay between the germline ends. The chain's CDR3 is CASSLLLSDNQPQHF. CDR3 DNA: TGTGCCAGCAGCTTGTTGCTTTCGGACAATCAGCCCCAGCATTTT.

V and J are TRBV6-5 and TRBJ2-7; D assignment may be TRBD1 or TRBD2 (6 bases each). Germline V gene lookup returns CDR1 MNHEY and CDR2 SVGAGI. This CDR3 region has 11 residues. With 6 bases removed from V and 6 bases from J, the gap between germline ends came to 9 bases. The CDR3 loop is CASRRDTEQYF. The CDR3 nucleotides are TGTGCCAGCAGGCGGGACACCGAGCAGTACTTC.

J is TRBJ2-7 and V is TRBV5-4, with 9 bases lining up with TRBD2. The CDR3 consists of 13 residues. V shed 3 bases, J shed 2 bases, and the junction held 0 bases outside the gene matches. Germline CDR1 SGHNT, CDR2 YYREEE (reference sequence). For the CDR3, the DNA is TGTGCCAGCAGCTCTAGCGGGGCCTACGAGCAGTACTTC. Protein product: CASSSSGAYEQYF.

The chain is built from TRBV30 and TRBJ1-2; D might be TRBD1 (5 bases). CDR3 length: 13 amino acids. V was trimmed by 2 bases and J by 5 bases, leaving 12 bases between them. Germline loops: CDR1 GTSNPN, CDR2 SVGIG (reference sequence). Written as DNA, the CDR3 is TGTGCCTGGAGTACAGAGGAGGGGTATGGCTACACCTTC. Its translation is CAWSTEEGYGYTF.

Comment on this clone: One end of the junction fails to match germline, which may point to a read error. V usage is TRBV7-7 and J usage is TRBJ2-3; the D is unclear. The germline CDR1 and CDR2 sequences are SSHAT and FNYEAQ (reference sequence). CDR3 size: 13 residues. This chain's CDR3 is CASSSDSGGTQYF. In DNA, the CDR3 is TGTGCTAGCAGTTCCGATTCCGGCGGTACGCAGTATTTT.